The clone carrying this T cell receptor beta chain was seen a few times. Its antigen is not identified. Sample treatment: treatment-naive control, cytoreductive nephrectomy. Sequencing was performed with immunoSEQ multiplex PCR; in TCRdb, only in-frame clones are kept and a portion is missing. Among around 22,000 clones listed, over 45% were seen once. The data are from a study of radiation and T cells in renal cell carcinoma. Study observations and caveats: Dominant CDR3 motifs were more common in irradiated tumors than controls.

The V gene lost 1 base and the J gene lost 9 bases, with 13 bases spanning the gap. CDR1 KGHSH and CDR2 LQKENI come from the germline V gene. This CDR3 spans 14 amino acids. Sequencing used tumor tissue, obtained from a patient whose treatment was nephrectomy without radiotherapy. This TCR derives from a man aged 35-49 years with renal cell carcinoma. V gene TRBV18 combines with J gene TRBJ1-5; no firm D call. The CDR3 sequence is CASSPQGKSGPQHF. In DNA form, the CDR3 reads TGTGCCAGCTCACCACAGGGCAAGAGTGGGCCCCAGCATTTT.